The present T cell receptor beta chain was sequenced within a study of T cell responses to AZD1222 COVID-19 vaccine. Whole-study findings and limits: Repertoires in all cases were sampled only once the peak T cell response had passed. Vaccine-associated CD4 TCRs ranged over spike, dominating at 160-218 and 743-854.

As concerns this clone: Its target is not known.

Sequenced by immunoSEQ multiplex PCR; TCRdb stores in-frame clones only, minus some. The sample contains about 120,000 clones, roughly 90% of which appear only once. The CDR3 has 18 residues. V was clipped by 5 bases and J by 0 bases; unmatched bases: 10. The germline V gene has CDR1 SEHNR and CDR2 FQNEAQ (reference sequence). This TCR derives from an adult in good health. The sequenced sample was peripheral blood, obtained on day 0 of AZD1222 vaccination. The chain is built from TRBV7-9 and TRBJ2-2; 9 bases are a match to TRBD1. The CDR3 region is CASSRRTQGAANTGELFF. The CDR3 nucleotides read TGTGCCAGCAGCCGCCGGACACAGGGGGCGGCGAACACCGGGGAGCTGTTTTTT.